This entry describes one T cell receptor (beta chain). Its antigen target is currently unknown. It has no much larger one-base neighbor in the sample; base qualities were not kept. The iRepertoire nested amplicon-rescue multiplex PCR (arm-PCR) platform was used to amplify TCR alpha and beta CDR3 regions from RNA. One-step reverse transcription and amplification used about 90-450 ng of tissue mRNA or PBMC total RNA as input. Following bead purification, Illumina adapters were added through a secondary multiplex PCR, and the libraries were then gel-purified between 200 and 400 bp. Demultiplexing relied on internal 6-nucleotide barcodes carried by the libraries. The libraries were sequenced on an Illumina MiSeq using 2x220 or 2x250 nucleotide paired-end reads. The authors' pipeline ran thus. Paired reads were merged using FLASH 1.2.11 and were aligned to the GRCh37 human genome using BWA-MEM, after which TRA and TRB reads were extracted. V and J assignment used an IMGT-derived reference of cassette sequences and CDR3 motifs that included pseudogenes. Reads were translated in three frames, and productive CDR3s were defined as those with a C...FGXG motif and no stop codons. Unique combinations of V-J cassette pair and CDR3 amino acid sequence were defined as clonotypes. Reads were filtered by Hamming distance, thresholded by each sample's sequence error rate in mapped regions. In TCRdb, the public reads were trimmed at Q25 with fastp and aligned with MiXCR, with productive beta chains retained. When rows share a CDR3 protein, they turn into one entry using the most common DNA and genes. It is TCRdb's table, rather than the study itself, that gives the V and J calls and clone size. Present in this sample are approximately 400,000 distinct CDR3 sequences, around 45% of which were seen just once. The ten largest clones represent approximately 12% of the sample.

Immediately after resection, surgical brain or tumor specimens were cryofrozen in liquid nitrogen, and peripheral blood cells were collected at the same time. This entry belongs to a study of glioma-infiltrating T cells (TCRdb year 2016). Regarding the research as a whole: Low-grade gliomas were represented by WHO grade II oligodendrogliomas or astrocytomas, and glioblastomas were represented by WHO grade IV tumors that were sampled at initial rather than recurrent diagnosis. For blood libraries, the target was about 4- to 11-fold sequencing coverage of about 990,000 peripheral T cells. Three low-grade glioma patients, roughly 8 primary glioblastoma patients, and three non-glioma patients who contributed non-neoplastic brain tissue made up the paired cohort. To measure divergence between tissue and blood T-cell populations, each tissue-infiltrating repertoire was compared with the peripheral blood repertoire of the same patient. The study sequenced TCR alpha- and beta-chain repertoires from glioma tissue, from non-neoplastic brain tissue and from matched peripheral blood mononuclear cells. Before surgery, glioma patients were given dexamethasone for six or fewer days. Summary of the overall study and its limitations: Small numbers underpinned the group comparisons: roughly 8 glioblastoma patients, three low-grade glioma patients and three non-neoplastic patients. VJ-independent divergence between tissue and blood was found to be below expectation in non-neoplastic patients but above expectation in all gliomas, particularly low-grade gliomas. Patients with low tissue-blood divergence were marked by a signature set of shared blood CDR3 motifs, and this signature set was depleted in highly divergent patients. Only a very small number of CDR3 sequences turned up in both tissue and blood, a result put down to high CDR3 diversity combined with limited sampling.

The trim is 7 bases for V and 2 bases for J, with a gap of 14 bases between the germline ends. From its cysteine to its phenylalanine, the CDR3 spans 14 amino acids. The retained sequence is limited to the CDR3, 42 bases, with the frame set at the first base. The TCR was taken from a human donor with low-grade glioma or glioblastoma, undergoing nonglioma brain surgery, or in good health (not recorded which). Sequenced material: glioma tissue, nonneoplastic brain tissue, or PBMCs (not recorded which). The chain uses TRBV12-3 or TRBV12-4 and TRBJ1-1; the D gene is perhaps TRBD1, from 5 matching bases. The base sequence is TGTGCCAGCACCGTTGCCAGGGTAAACACTGAAGCTTTCTTT. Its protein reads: CASTVARVNTEAFF.